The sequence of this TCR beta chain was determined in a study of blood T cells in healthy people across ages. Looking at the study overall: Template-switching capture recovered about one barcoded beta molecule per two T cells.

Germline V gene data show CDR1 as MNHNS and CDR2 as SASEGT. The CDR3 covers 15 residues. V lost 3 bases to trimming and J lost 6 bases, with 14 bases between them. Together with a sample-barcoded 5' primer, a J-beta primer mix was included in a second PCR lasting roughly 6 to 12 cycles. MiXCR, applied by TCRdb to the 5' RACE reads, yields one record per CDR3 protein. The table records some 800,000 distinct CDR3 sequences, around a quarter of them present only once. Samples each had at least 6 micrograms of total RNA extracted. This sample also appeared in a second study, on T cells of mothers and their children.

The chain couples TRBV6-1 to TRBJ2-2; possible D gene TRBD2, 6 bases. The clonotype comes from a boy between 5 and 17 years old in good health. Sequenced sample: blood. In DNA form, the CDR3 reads TGTGCCAGCAGTGACGGGAGTACTCACCCCGGGGAGCTGTTTTTT. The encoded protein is CASSDGSTHPGELFF.